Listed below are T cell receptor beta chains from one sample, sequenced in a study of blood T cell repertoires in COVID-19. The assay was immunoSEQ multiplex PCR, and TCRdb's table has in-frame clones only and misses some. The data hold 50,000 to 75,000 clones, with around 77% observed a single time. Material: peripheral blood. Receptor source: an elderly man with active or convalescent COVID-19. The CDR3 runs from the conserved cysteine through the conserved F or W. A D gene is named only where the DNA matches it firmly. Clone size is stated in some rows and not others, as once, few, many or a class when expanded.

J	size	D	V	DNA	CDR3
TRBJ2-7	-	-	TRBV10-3	TGTGCCACTGCCCTAGCCAACGAGCAGTACTTC	CATALANEQYF
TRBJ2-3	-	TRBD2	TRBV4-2	TGTGCCAGCAGCCTCGGGACTAGCGGGAGACTCACAGATACGCAGTATTTT	CASSLGTSGRLTDTQYF
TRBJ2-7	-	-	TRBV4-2	TGTGCCAGCAGCCCATCCGGGACTTTGTTCTACGAGCAGTACTTC	CASSPSGTLFYEQYF
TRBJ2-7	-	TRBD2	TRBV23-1	TGCGCCAGCAGTCAACTCGGGACTAGCGGAGAAGGGTACGAGCAGTACTTC	CASSQLGTSGEGYEQYF
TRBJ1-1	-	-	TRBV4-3	TGCGCCAGCAGCCAAGACACGGGACATGAGAACACTGAAGCTTTCTTT	CASSQDTGHENTEAFF
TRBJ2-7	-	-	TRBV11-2	TGTGCCAGCAGCTTAGTCAACGAGCAGTACTTC	CASSLVNEQYF
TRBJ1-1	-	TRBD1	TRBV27	TGTGCCAGCAGTCGACAGGGAAGAGGAGCTTTCTTT	CASSRQGRGAFF
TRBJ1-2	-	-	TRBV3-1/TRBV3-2	TGTGCCAGCAGCTCGACAGCTAACTATGGCTACACCTTC	CASSSTANYGYTF
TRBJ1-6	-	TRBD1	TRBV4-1	TGCGCCAGCAGCCGGACAGGGGGACCCCTCCACTTT	CASSRTGGPLHF
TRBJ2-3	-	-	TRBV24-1	TGTGCCACCAGTGCGGGAGAGACAGATACGCAGTATTTT	CATSAGETDTQYF
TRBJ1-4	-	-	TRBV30	TGTGCCTGGGGACCCGGACAGATTTCTAATGAAAAACTGTTTTTT	CAWGPGQISNEKLFF
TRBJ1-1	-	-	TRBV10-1	TGCGCCAGCAGTCCGGGATTTACCACTGAAGCTTTCTTT	CASSPGFTTEAFF
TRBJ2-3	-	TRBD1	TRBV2	TGTGCCAGCAGTGACCGGACAGGGGAAGTGCATACGCAGTATTTT	CASSDRTGEVHTQYF
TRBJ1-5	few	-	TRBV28	TGTGCCAGCAGTAACCTCCAGGGGCCCCAGCATTTT	CASSNLQGPQHF
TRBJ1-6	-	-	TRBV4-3	TGCGCCAGCAGCCAAACCGCCGGGGGGGGTTGGTCCTATAATTCACCCCTCCACTTT	CASSQTAGGGWSYNSPLHF
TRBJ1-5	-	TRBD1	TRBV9	TGTGCCAGCAGCGTACCTAGGAATGAAGGACAGGGAAGCAATCAGCCCCAGCATTTT	CASSVPRNEGQGSNQPQHF
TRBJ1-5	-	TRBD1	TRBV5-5	TGTGCCAGCAGCTTGGCCGCCGGGACAGGAGTCAATCAGCCCCAGCATTTT	CASSLAAGTGVNQPQHF
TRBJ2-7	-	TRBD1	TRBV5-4	TGTGCCAGCAGCCGCGAGACAGGGGAGATCTACGAGCAGTACTTC	CASSRETGEIYEQYF
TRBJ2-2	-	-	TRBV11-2	TGTGCCAGCACCCAAGGCAGGGGACATAACACCGGGGAGCTGTTTTTT	CASTQGRGHNTGELFF
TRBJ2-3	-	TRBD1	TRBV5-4	TGTGCCAGCAGCTTGGTGGGGACAGGATACCACACAGATACGCAGTATTTT	CASSLVGTGYHTDTQYF
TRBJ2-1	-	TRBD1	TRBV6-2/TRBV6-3	TGTGCCAGCAGTTACACCATGACAGGGTTCAAATACAATGAGCAGTTCTTC	CASSYTMTGFKYNEQFF
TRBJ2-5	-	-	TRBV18	TGTGCCAGCTCACAAACAGGAGAGACCCAGTACTTC	CASSQTGETQYF
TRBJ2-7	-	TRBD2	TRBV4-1	TGCGCCAGCAGCCATACCCTGGCGCGGGAGAGAGAGCAGTACTTC	CASSHTLAREREQYF
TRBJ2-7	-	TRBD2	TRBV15	TGTGCCACCAGACTTCCGGGACTAGCGGGTAACGAGCAGTACTTC	CATRLPGLAGNEQYF
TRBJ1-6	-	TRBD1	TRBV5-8	TGTGCCAGCAGCTTGGAACGAACAGGGGGTCTATCACCCCTCCACTTT	CASSLERTGGLSPLHF
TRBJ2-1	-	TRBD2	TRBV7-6	TGTGCCAGCAGCTTGACTAGCGGTGGCGGGGAGCAGTTCTTC	CASSLTSGGGEQFF
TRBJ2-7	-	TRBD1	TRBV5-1	TGCGCCAGCAGCTTGGCCGCCGGGACAGCCTCCTACGAGCAGTACTTC	CASSLAAGTASYEQYF
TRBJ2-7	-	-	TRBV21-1	TGTGCCCTTAGTCGGGATAGGACAGGAGTTACCTACGAGCAGTACTTC	CALSRDRTGVTYEQYF
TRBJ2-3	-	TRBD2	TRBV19	TGTGCCAGTAGCACCCCGGGGGGGGGCACAGATACGCAGTATTTT	CASSTPGGGTDTQYF
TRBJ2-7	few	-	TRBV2	TGTGCCAGCACTGAGGACTTCCACGAGCAGTACTTC	CASTEDFHEQYF
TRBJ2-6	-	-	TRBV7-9	TGTGCCAGCAGCTTAGACGACGGCGGGGCTGGGGCCAACGTCCTGACTTTC	CASSLDDGGAGANVLTF
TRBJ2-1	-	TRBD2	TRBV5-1	TGCGCCAGCAGTACCGGACTAGTCTACAATGAGCAGTTCTTC	CASSTGLVYNEQFF
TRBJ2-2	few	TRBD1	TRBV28	TGTGCCAGCAGTTCTCCGTCGGGACAGGGGCTCGGGGAGCTGTTTTTT	CASSSPSGQGLGELFF
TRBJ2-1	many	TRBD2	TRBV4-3	TGCGCCAGCAGCCAACTCGCGCGGGGGGGACTAGAGAATGAGCAGTTCTTC	CASSQLARGGLENEQFF
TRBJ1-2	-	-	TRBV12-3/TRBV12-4	TGTGCCAGCAGTTATACACCAAACTATGGCTACACCTTC	CASSYTPNYGYTF
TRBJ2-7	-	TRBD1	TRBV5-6	TGTGCCAGCGGACAGGGGGAGGTTTACGAGCAGTACTTC	CASGQGEVYEQYF
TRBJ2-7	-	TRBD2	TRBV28	TGTGCCAGCAGTAGTCTAGCGGGGGCGAACTACGAGCAGTACTTC	CASSSLAGANYEQYF
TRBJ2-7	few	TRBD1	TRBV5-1	TGCGCCAGTGGGGCCGACAGGGTAGGGGAGCAGTACTTC	CASGADRVGEQYF
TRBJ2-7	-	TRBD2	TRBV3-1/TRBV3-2	TGTGCCAGCAGCCAAGTTCCTAGCGGGGGGGCCGAGCAGTACTTC	CASSQVPSGGAEQYF
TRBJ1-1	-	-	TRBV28	TGTGCCAGCAGTGACGGACAGAGGAACACTGAAGCTTTCTTT	CASSDGQRNTEAFF
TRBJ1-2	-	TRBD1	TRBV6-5	TGTGCCAGCAGTTACGGATACAGGGGTGGTTGGAGTGGCTACACCTTC	CASSYGYRGGWSGYTF
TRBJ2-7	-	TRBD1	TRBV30	TGTGCCTGGAGTGATACCGGGACAGGCTCCTACGAGCAGTACTTC	CAWSDTGTGSYEQYF
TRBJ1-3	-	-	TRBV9	TGTGCCAGCAGCGTAGGAACAGCTGTGGAAAACACCATATATTTT	CASSVGTAVENTIYF
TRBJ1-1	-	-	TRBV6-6	TGTGCCAGCAGTTACTCGTCGGGTCTGGGGGGGACTGAAGCTTTCTTT	CASSYSSGLGGTEAFF
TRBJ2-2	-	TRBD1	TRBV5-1	TGCGCCAGCAGCCCCCAGACAGGGCCCGGGGAGCTGTTTTTT	CASSPQTGPGELFF
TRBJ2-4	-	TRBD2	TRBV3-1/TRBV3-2	TGTGCCAGCAGGGATGGGTCTAGCGGGAGTACCAAAAACATTCAGTACTTC	CASRDGSSGSTKNIQYF
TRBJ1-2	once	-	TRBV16	TGTGCCAGCAGCCTCTCCAGGGCCCGGAGCCTTTACTATGGCTACACCTTC	CASSLSRARSLYYGYTF
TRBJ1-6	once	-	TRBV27	TGTGCCAGCAGTTCTAGACAGCTTAATTCACCCCTCCACTTT	CASSSRQLNSPLHF
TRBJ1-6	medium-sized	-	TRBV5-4	TGTGCCAGCAGCTTGGACGGGAATTCACCCCTCCACTTT	CASSLDGNSPLHF
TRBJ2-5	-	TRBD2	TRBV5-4	TGTGCCAGCAGCTTGAGAGGGAGGGCAGAGACCCAGTACTTC	CASSLRGRAETQYF
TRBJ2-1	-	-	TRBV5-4	TGTGCCAGCAGCGTGGACAGTTACTCCTACAATGAGCAGTTCTTC	CASSVDSYSYNEQFF
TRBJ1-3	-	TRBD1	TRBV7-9	TGTGCCAGCAGCCGCCGAGGGGGCGCTGGAAACACCATATATTTT	CASSRRGGAGNTIYF
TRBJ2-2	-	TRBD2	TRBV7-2	TGTGCCAGCAGCTTCCGAACTAGCGGTACCGGGGAGCTGTTTTTT	CASSFRTSGTGELFF
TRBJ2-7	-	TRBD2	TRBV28	TGTGCCAGCAGTATATCAGGACGGCGGGGGTTCTTC	CASSISGRRGFF
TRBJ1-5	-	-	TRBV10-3	TGTGCCATCAGTGACGGCCTAGGTAGCAATCAGCCCCAGCATTTT	CAISDGLGSNQPQHF
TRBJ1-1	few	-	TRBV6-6	TGTGCCAGCAGTGGAGAACGGGGTGCGAACACTGAAGCTTTCTTT	CASSGERGANTEAFF
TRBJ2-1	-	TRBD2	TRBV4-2	TGTGCCAGCAGCCCCTACGGTATAGCGGGAGGCGGCAATGAGCAGTTCTTC	CASSPYGIAGGGNEQFF
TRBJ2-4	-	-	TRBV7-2	TGTGCCAGCAGCTTAAAGAGTACTATAGCCAAAAACATTCAGTACTTC	CASSLKSTIAKNIQYF
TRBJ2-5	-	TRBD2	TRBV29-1	TGCAGCGTAACTAACCCGCTAGCGGGAGGCCGAGAGACCCAGTACTTC	CSVTNPLAGGRETQYF
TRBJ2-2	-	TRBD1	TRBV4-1	TGCGCCAGCAGTCGGACAGGGACCAACACCGGGGAGCTGTTTTTT	CASSRTGTNTGELFF